This TCR beta chain derives from a study of human T cells and chemical hapten exposure. Study background: Mostly female, the patients presented with alopecia areata, totalis or universalis.

A single record per CDR3 protein comes from TCRdb applying MiXCR to the RACE reads. In the table there are about 51,000 distinct CDR3 sequences, over 8% of which are singletons. V was pared by 1 base and J by 4 bases, with 14 bases between. The CDR3 is made up of 15 amino acids. CDR1 and CDR2 from the germline V gene are SGHVS and FQNEAQ. This clonotype has more than one count but fewer than ten. Time point in this sample: pre-sensitization, week 0. The treatment is: therapeutic diphenylcyclopropenone sensitization with weekly scalp DPC. The sample here was whole blood, taken in connection with sensitization to the hapten diphenylcyclopropenone (DPC). This TCR was recovered from a woman aged 40 to 50 with alopecia areata. Some clones in this sample may be carry-over from other donors' samples. The rearrangement links TRBV7-8 to TRBJ2-7, with no clear D. CDR3 loop: CASSLETLPEYEQYF. CDR3 bases: TGTGCCAGCAGCTTAGAAACACTACCAGAGTACGAGCAGTACTTC.